This passage covers 9 T cell receptor beta chains from one sample sequenced in a study of blood T cell repertoires in COVID-19. Some clones are missing from TCRdb's copy, which holds only in-frame ones; the method was immunoSEQ multiplex PCR. The table has around 28,000 clones, over 75% seen once. The sample consisted of peripheral blood. The receptors originated from a man in his 70s with active COVID-19.

V gene TRBV12-3 or TRBV12-4 combines with J gene TRBJ1-5, with D hard to call. The CDR3 covers 13 residues. Trimming removed 2 bases at V and 5 bases at J, with 7 bases between. The CDR3 reads CASSLSQDQPQHF. The CDR3 region has the DNA TGTGCCAGCAGTTTATCGCAGGATCAGCCCCAGCATTTT.

The chain is built from TRBV23-1 and TRBJ1-1; a possible D gene is TRBD1 (6 bases). TRBV23-1 is noted as an ORF with a role that remains uncertain. The CDR3 is 13 amino acids. Trimming left V 2 bases short and J 11 bases short, with 15 bases between. CDR3: CASSQIKTGLAFF. CDR3 coding DNA: TGCGCCAGCAGTCAAATAAAGACAGGTTTGGCTTTCTTT.

V gene TRBV7-9 combines with J gene TRBJ1-3; 8 bases fit TRBD1. This CDR3 region has 16 residues. Germline assignment: CDR1 SEHNR and CDR2 FQNEAQ (reference sequence). Unmatched junction bases numbered 10, after V lost 5 bases and J lost 4 bases. The CDR3 DNA reads as TGTGCCAGCAGCCCCCAAGGACAGGGCCCCGGAAACACCATATATTTT. Amino acids: CASSPQGQGPGNTIYF. Full variable domain (missing parts from reference TRBV7-9 and TRBJ1-3): DTGVSQNPRHKITKRGQNVTFRCDPISEHNRLYWYRQTLGQGPEFLTYFQNEAQLEKSRLLSDRFSAERPKGSFSTLEIQRTEQGDSAMYLCASSPQGQGPGNTIYFGEGSWLTVV.

The rearrangement joins TRBV7-2 to TRBJ2-7; 9 positions agree with TRBD2. This CDR3 comprises 16 residues. V gave up 1 base and J gave up 3 bases; unmatched junction bases: 7. The germline V gene has CDR1 SGHTA and CDR2 FQGNSA. The CDR3 loop is CASSLDGSGGGYEQYF. The CDR3 region has the DNA TGTGCCAGCAGCTTAGATGGTAGCGGGGGTGGCTACGAGCAGTACTTC.

This rearrangement joins TRBV7-2 to TRBJ2-3; 7 bases fit TRBD2. This CDR3 has 14 residues. Germline loops: CDR1 SGHTA, CDR2 FQGNSA. Trimming at V came to 6 bases and at J to 5 bases, leaving 8 bases not matched to a gene. The CDR3 loop is CASSPRLAGDTQYF. The CDR3 coding sequence is TGTGCCAGCAGTCCCAGACTAGCTGGAGATACGCAGTATTTT.

This clone was recorded a few times. The V call is TRBV28, the J call TRBJ2-7, with 7 bases aligning to TRBD1. This CDR3 contains 13 residues. From germline, CDR1 is MDHEN and CDR2 SYDVKM. Trimming removed 5 bases from V and 0 bases from J; junction bases left unmatched: 1. This chain's CDR3 is CASSRDSSYEQYF. The CDR3 coding sequence is TGTGCCAGCAGTCGGGACAGCTCCTACGAGCAGTACTTC.

This clone was seen only a few times. The gene calls are TRBV9 and TRBJ2-2; a weak D match, TRBD1 (6 bases). There are 16 residues in the CDR3. Germline V gene sequence: CDR1 SGDLS, CDR2 YYNGEE. V was cut by 6 bases and J by 4 bases, with 19 bases left in between. The CDR3 here is CASTPSGTPSTGELFF. CDR3 nucleotides: TGTGCCAGCACCCCTTCAGGGACACCCTCCACCGGGGAGCTGTTTTTT.

V is TRBV5-4 and J is TRBJ2-7, with 13 nucleotides matching TRBD2. Unmatched junction bases numbered 10, after V lost 4 bases and J lost 6 bases. Germline V gene lookup returns CDR1 SGHNT and CDR2 YYREEE (reference sequence). CDR3 length equals 16 residues. The chain's CDR3 is CASSPGGLAGASEQYF. In DNA, the CDR3 is TGTGCCAGCAGCCCTGGCGGACTAGCGGGGGCTTCCGAGCAGTACTTC.

V and J are TRBV4-3 and TRBJ2-7, with a possible D match to TRBD1 (5 bases). Deletions cut 0 bases from V and 0 bases from J, with 9 bases between. Germline-derived CDR1 and CDR2 are LGHNA and YSLEER. The CDR3 has 15 residues. Here the CDR3 reads CASSQDFQGSYEQYF. The CDR3 coding sequence is TGCGCCAGCAGCCAAGATTTCCAGGGCTCCTACGAGCAGTACTTC.